The sample holds many counts of the clone carrying this TCR beta chain. What it binds is unknown. An expansion of CD8+CD57+ cells by flow cytometry had been shown in patients chosen for sequencing. Among the patients, all had severe acquired aplastic anemia. Each patient gave a blood sample that was collected before any therapy had been received. This sample stems from a study of CD8+CD57+ T cells in acquired aplastic anemia. On the study more broadly: Average DNA yield from sorted CD4+ and CD8+ cells was approximately 3 ug.

Using genomic DNA as the template, TCR beta VDJ and CDR3 profiling was carried out. MiXCR, applied by TCRdb to the reads, yields one record per CDR3 protein. The sample lists some 170,000 distinct CDR3 sequences; around 60% were seen once. Study conclusions and caveats: Patients were compared with controls for CD8+ Simpson's diversity, and no significant difference emerged.

The germline V and J ends were trimmed by 6 bases and 2 bases, with 13 bases remaining between them. This CDR3 region has 13 residues. CDR1 is SQVTM and CDR2 is ANQGSEA in the germline V gene. Sequences were obtained from sorted CD4+, CD8+, or CD8+CD57+ T cells (not recorded which) from PBMCs. The chain combines TRBV29-1 with TRBJ1-2; no definite D call. This TCR derives from a human donor with aplastic anemia. Here the CDR3 reads CSVGGTANYGYTF. The DNA of the CDR3 is TGCAGCGTCGGAGGAACAGCGAACTATGGCTACACCTTC.